This T cell receptor (beta chain) is drawn from a study of cytomegalovirus exposure and HLA in healthy donors. General study points: TRBV6-2, TRBV6-3 and other indistinguishable V segments were excluded. In a later analysis, most CMV-associated TCR beta chains appeared HLA-restricted. Confirmation was obtained in vitro that a few CMV-associated chains are specific for CMV antigens.

Both 60 Vbeta primers and 13 Jbeta primers went into the PCR. Profiled with immunoSEQ multiplex PCR; TCRdb holds only in-frame clones, not every one. This sample has about 170,000 clones, with just over 70% found just once. In the case of this clone: As yet, its antigen is unknown.

Per germline, CDR1 MDHEN and CDR2 SYDVKM. The CDR3 is made up of 16 amino acids. V was pared by 10 bases and J by 1 base, with 13 bases of the junction left unmatched. Sample: PBMCs. The V call is TRBV28, the J call TRBJ1-3; 7 bases match TRBD1. The TCR comes from a human donor in good health. The CDR3 loop reads CAIADRGQPSGNTIYF. Here the CDR3 DNA reads TGTGCCATCGCGGACCGGGGACAGCCATCTGGAAACACCATATATTTT.